This TCR beta chain was captured by sequencing in a study of a mutant IDH1 vaccine in newly diagnosed glioma. At the level of the study: Vaccine dosing followed radiotherapy by 4-6 weeks, or accompanied temozolomide cycles. Earlier care involved radiotherapy, temozolomide, or both, and the majority received both.

Trimming left V 4 bases short and J 5 bases short, with 5 bases between. CDR1 is MNHNS, CDR2 SASEGT, per germline. The length of the CDR3 is 11 residues. Here immunoSEQ multiplex PCR was the method, and the copy in TCRdb shows in-frame clones only, minus some. The repertoire consists of approximately 60,000 clones, with approximately 84% occurring once and the leading ten covering roughly 3.9%. Time point specified: week 23, last vaccination. Vaccination comprised doses that each held 300 ug of mutant IDH1 20-mer peptide, plus topical imiquimod. For this clone: Its target is not known.

The V gene is TRBV6-1, the J gene TRBJ1-2; D is ambiguous. The receptor was isolated from a man aged 25 to 40 with glioma. Sequenced here: PBMCs, sampled from a glioma patient whose treatment included an IDH1 peptide vaccine. CDR3 bases: TGTGCCAGCAGTGGGGCATATGGCTACACCTTC. Its translation: CASSGAYGYTF.